The TCR beta chain described here comes from a study of T cells in Graves' hyperthyroidism and ophthalmopathy. This clonotype was observed many times. TCR beta CDR3 regions were amplified from RNA transcripts. First-round RT-PCR targeting the TCR CDR3 was performed with the HTBI primer set. TCRdb called the multiplex PCR reads again in MiXCR, with one record for every CDR3 protein. The profile covers some 620,000 distinct CDR3 sequences, with 15% to 20% appearing a single time and 3.5% to 4% taken by the ten largest. Germline CDR1 and CDR2: MNHNS and SASEGT. This CDR3 comprises 14 residues. V shed 5 bases and J shed 0 bases, with 11 bases lying between them.

The J gene is TRBJ2-7, the V gene TRBV6-1, with D maybe TRBD2 (6 bases). Sequencing input: blood. The receptor was isolated from a woman aged 25 to 39 with Graves' hyperthyroidism. As DNA, the CDR3 is TGTGCCAGCAGTTGGCGGGAAAACTCCTACGAGCAGTACTTC. Amino acids: CASSWRENSYEQYF.